Following are 22 T cell receptor beta chains from one sample sequenced in a study of human T cells and chemical hapten exposure. Time point defined: patch test 1, 2 weeks after DPC sensitization. Specified treatment: therapeutic diphenylcyclopropenone sensitization with weekly scalp DPC. The template was total RNA from unfractionated whole blood. MiXCR, run by TCRdb on the RACE reads, gives a single entry per CDR3 protein. The profile shows 40,000 or so distinct CDR3 sequences, 4% of them singletons. The sample consisted of whole blood, taken in connection with sensitization to the hapten diphenylcyclopropenone (DPC). These receptor sequences come from a middle-aged man with alopecia areata. Some clones in this sample may be carry-over from other donors' samples.

The sample holds many counts of this clonotype. The chain combines TRBV18 with TRBJ1-5, with 9 bases that match TRBD1. Germline CDR1 reads KGHSH; CDR2 reads LQKENI. V lost 6 bases, J lost 1 base, and 4 bases stayed unmatched. The CDR3 is 15 residues long. CDR3 sequence: CASSRGQGSNQPQHF. CDR3 bases: TGTGCCAGCTCGAGGGGACAGGGAAGCAATCAGCCCCAGCATTTT.

Many counts were recorded for this clonotype. The chain is built from TRBV5-1 and TRBJ2-7; D is unclear. The V gene lost 1 base and the J gene lost 2 bases, with 10 bases spanning the gap. CDR1 is SGHRS, CDR2 YFSETQ, per germline. CDR3 length: 14 residues. The CDR3 loop is CASSLRHPAYEQYF. CDR3 nucleotides: TGCGCCAGCAGCTTGAGGCACCCAGCCTACGAGCAGTACTTC.

Turning to this clonotype: With a much larger clone just one base away, this may be a read error. The chain has TRBV7-9 and TRBJ2-5; no reliable D call. Trimming took 7 bases from V and 4 from J, leaving 13 bases between them. CDR1 is SEHNR and CDR2 is FQNEAQ in the germline V gene (reference sequence). The CDR3 loop spans 13 amino acids. The CDR3 DNA follows: TGTGCCAGCATCGATGAGGTAGGAGAGACCCAGTACTTC. Its translation is CASIDEVGETQYF.

In this sample, this clonotype turned up many times. The rearrangement uses TRBV5-4 and TRBJ1-1; no definite D call. V lost 0 bases and J lost 1, with 7 bases in between. CDR1 and CDR2 (germline): SGHNT, YYREEE (reference sequence). The CDR3 covers 14 residues. The CDR3 DNA follows: TGTGCCAGCAGCTTGGGGCAGAGGAACACTGAAGCTTTCTTT. Protein sequence: CASSLGQRNTEAFF.

This clonotype has a count of ten or more. The rearrangement uses TRBV27 and TRBJ1-2, with D perhaps TRBD1 (5 bases). V lost 3 bases, J lost 4 bases, and 12 bases lay in between. The germline CDR1 and CDR2 sequences are MNHEY and SMNVEV (reference sequence). There are 14 residues in the CDR3. DNA of the CDR3: TGTGCCAGCAGTTTGACAGCCCTTTCCTATGGCTACACCTTC. Encoded protein: CASSLTALSYGYTF.

This clonotype has at least ten counts. The chain combines TRBV7-2 with TRBJ2-1, with 8 bases identical to TRBD1. V lost 1 base to trimming and J lost 8 bases; unmatched junction nucleotides: 4. CDR1 and CDR2 from the germline V gene are SGHTA and FQGNSA. The CDR3 contains 14 residues. CDR3 in DNA: TGTGCCAGCAGCTTAGTCAGGGGGCGGTATGAGCAGTTCTTC. Translating gives CASSLVRGRYEQFF.

This clonotype was found many times. This sequence joins TRBV29-1 and TRBJ1-2; D unclear. V shed 7 bases and J shed 4 bases, with 16 bases lying between them. Per germline, CDR1 SQVTM and CDR2 ANQGSEA. There are 13 residues in the CDR3. Written as DNA, the CDR3 is TGCAGCGATTTCTCCCCTCTAACCTATGGCTACACCTTC. Its protein is CSDFSPLTYGYTF.

This clonotype was detected many times. This rearrangement joins TRBV5-1 to TRBJ2-3, with TRBD1 matching over 7 bases. Germline CDR1 is SGHRS and CDR2 is YFSETQ. J was trimmed by 1 base and V by 0 bases; bases with no gene match: 2. The CDR3 length is 15 residues. CDR3 region: CASSLAGQRTDTQYF. CDR3 bases: TGCGCCAGCAGCTTGGCGGGACAGCGCACAGATACGCAGTATTTT.

In its sample, this clonotype was seen a few times. Written as DNA, the CDR3 is TGCGCCAGCAGCCTAGCGGGGGAGGGCATAGATACGCAGTATTTT. Translation: CASSLAGEGIDTQYF. The chain couples TRBV4-3 to TRBJ2-3; 9 bases are shared with TRBD2. Looked up from germline, CDR1 is LGHNA and CDR2 is YSLEER. The CDR3 consists of 15 residues. The V and J ends lost 4 bases and 5 bases, in that order; junction bases with no gene match: 7.

Ten or more counts support this clonotype. The genes are TRBV4-2 and TRBJ2-7; 11 positions match TRBD2. In germline, CDR1 is LGHNA, CDR2 YNFKEQ. Trimming removed 0 bases from V and 2 bases from J; junction bases left unmatched: 3. CDR3 size: 16 residues. The CDR3 here is CASSQDTSGSPYEQYF. In nucleotides, the CDR3 is TGTGCCAGCAGCCAAGATACTAGCGGGAGTCCCTACGAGCAGTACTTC.

This clonotype was seen repeatedly, ten times or more. The chain is built from TRBV7-9 and TRBJ2-3; D unclear. Germline V gives CDR1 SEHNR, CDR2 FQNEAQ (reference sequence). The CDR3 has 14 amino acids. The V end was cut by 0 bases, the J end by 4 bases, with 8 bases between. CDR3 sequence: CASSLAGDPDTQYF. The CDR3 region has the DNA TGTGCCAGCAGCTTAGCCGGTGACCCAGATACGCAGTATTTT.

This clonotype appeared many times. The chain employs TRBV5-1 and TRBJ2-5; weak D call: TRBD1 (6 bases). The V end was cut by 5 bases, the J end by 3 bases, with 17 bases between. The length of the CDR3 is 15 residues. The germline CDR1 and CDR2 sequences are SGHRS and YFSETQ. The CDR3 sequence is CASRPQGQAEETQYF. The DNA of the CDR3 is TGCGCCAGCAGACCGCAGGGGCAAGCGGAAGAGACCCAGTACTTC.

This clonotype was observed a few times. J is TRBJ1-4 and V is TRBV28, with D maybe TRBD1 (6 bases). The CDR3 spans 13 residues. V was trimmed by 5 bases and J by 8 bases, leaving 12 bases between them. CDR1 and CDR2 (germline): MDHEN, SYDVKM. CDR3 amino acids: CASSPTGSEKLFF. The CDR3 DNA reads as TGTGCCAGCAGTCCCACAGGGTCCGAAAAACTGTTTTTT.

The table lists this clonotype with many counts. This chain links TRBV5-1 with TRBJ2-7; D is unclear. The CDR3 is 11 amino acids. The germline V gene encodes CDR1 SGHRS and CDR2 YFSETQ. With 7 bases removed from V and 3 bases from J, the gap between germline ends came to 8 bases. The CDR3 DNA reads TGCGCCAGCGGTCAGGACTACGAGCAGTACTTC. As protein: CASGQDYEQYF. Together with reference TRBV5-1 and TRBJ2-7, the CDR3 gives the full variable domain: KAGVTQTPRYLIKTRGQQVTLSCSPISGHRSVSWYQQTPGQGLQFLFEYFSETQRNKGNFPGRFSGRQFSNSRSEMNVSTLELGDSALYLCASGQDYEQYFGPGTRLTVT.

This clonotype appeared many times. The chain couples TRBV25-1 to TRBJ1-4, with 7 bases aligning to TRBD1. This CDR3 is 14 amino acids long. After removal of 8 bases from V and 3 bases from J, the junction contained 6 bases not matched to a gene. Germline values: CDR1 MGHDK, CDR2 SYGVNS. The DNA for the CDR3 is TGTGCCAGCGAAAAGGGGGCTGCTAATGAAAAACTGTTTTTT. Residues: CASEKGAANEKLFF.

The V and J genes are TRBV20-1 and TRBJ2-1, with 9 nucleotides matching TRBD2. Germline V gene data show CDR1 as DFQATT and CDR2 as SNEGSKA (reference sequence). The CDR3 loop spans 16 amino acids. The V and J ends lost 1 base and 4 bases, in that order; junction bases with no gene match: 8. CDR3 loop: CSARVSPAGGYNEQFF. CDR3 nucleotide sequence: TGCAGTGCTAGAGTGTCCCCAGCGGGAGGATACAATGAGCAGTTCTTC.

This clonotype was counted only a few times. V is TRBV12-3 or TRBV12-4 and J is TRBJ2-7; tentative D call: TRBD1 (6 bases). The CDR3 runs to 14 residues. The V end lost 1 base, the J end lost 5 bases, and 12 bases lay between the germline ends. CDR3 in amino acids: CASSLGQGSHEQYF. In DNA, the CDR3 is TGTGCCAGCAGTTTAGGGCAGGGGTCCCACGAGCAGTACTTC.

This clonotype was detected many times. This rearrangement joins TRBV28 to TRBJ2-5; D possibly corresponds to TRBD2 (5 bases). Trimming removed 4 bases at V and 6 bases at J, with 9 bases between. The CDR3 extends over 12 amino acids. Per the germline V gene, CDR1 is MDHEN and CDR2 is SYDVKM. As DNA, the CDR3 is TGTGCCAGCAGTTCCGGGGAACAGACCCAGTACTTC. Its translation is CASSSGEQTQYF.

This clonotype was recorded many times. The V gene is TRBV3-1, the J gene TRBJ2-5; 8 nucleotides line up with TRBD2. Germline assignment: CDR1 LGHDT and CDR2 YNNKEL (reference sequence). The CDR3 loop spans 16 amino acids. J lost 0 bases, V lost 4 bases, and 7 bases had no gene match. CDR3 in amino acids: CASSLRLASYQETQYF. The DNA for the CDR3 is TGTGCCAGCAGCCTCAGACTAGCGTCGTACCAAGAGACCCAGTACTTC.

This clonotype appeared many times. This chain links TRBV6-5 with TRBJ2-3; TRBD2 is a possible D gene (6 bases). The germline CDR1 and CDR2 sequences are MNHEY and SVGAGI. This CDR3 comprises 17 residues. V lost 0 bases and J lost 0, with 13 bases in between. The CDR3: CASSYSGDSFSTDTQYF. CDR3 DNA sequence: TGTGCCAGCAGTTACTCAGGGGACTCCTTTAGCACAGATACGCAGTATTTT.

This clonotype has ten or more counts. The chain joins TRBV24-1 to TRBJ2-7; D is ambiguous. Trimming pared 1 base from V and 0 bases from J, leaving 6 bases between. Germline values: CDR1 KGHDR, CDR2 SFDVKD. The CDR3 has 14 amino acids. CDR3 bases: TGTGCCACCAGTGATTTCCCCCACTCCTACGAGCAGTACTTC. Translating gives CATSDFPHSYEQYF.

This clonotype was picked up many times. J is TRBJ2-2 and V is TRBV4-1, with no clear D. The CDR3 is 15 residues long. V lost 0 bases, J lost 2 bases, and 7 bases lay in between. Germline CDR1 and CDR2: MGHRA and YSYEKL. This CDR3 reads CASSQDRPNTGELFF. In nucleotides, the CDR3 is TGCGCCAGCAGCCAAGATAGGCCCAACACCGGGGAGCTGTTTTTT.